The clone carrying this TCR beta chain was seen at least ten times. Antigen specificity is unknown. Exclusions: uncontrolled infection, other autoimmune disease, pregnancy, lactation. It was RNA transcripts that yielded the amplified TCR beta CDR3 regions. HTBI primers were employed in a first-round RT-PCR of the TCR CDR3. Each CDR3 protein gets one entry after TCRdb re-called the multiplex PCR reads with MiXCR. This table holds 200,000 to 300,000 distinct CDR3 sequences, about a sixth found once. Trimming shortened V by 1 base and J by 7 bases, and 4 bases separated the two germline ends. Germline CDR1 LGHNA, CDR2 YNFKEQ. The CDR3 extends over 12 amino acids. The data were obtained in a study of T cells in Graves' hyperthyroidism and ophthalmopathy. Regarding the study as a whole: Ophthalmopathy and stable hyperthyroidism were separated by a 13 V-J model.

The chain uses TRBV4-2 and TRBJ1-4; D is uncertain. The sample consisted of blood. The TCR comes from a woman aged 18-30 years with Graves' ophthalmopathy. CDR3 protein: CASSQAGEKLFF. The CDR3 coding sequence is TGTGCCAGCAGCCAAGCGGGTGAAAAACTGTTTTTT.